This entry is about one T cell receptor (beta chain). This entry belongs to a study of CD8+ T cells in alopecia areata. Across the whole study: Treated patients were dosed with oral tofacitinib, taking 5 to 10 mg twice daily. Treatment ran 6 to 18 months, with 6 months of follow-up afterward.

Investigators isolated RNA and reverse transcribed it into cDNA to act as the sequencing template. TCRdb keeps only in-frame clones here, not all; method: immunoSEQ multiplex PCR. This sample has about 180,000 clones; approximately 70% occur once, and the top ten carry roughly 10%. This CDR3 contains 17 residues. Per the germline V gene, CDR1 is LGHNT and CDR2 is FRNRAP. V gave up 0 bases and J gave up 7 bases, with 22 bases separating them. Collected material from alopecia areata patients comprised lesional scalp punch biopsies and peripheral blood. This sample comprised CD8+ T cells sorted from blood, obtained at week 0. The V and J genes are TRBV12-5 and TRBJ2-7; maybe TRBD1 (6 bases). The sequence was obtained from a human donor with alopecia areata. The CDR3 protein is CASGLVGGGQRLLEQYF. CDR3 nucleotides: TGTGCTAGTGGTTTGGTAGGTGGGGGACAACGATTACTGGAGCAGTACTTC.